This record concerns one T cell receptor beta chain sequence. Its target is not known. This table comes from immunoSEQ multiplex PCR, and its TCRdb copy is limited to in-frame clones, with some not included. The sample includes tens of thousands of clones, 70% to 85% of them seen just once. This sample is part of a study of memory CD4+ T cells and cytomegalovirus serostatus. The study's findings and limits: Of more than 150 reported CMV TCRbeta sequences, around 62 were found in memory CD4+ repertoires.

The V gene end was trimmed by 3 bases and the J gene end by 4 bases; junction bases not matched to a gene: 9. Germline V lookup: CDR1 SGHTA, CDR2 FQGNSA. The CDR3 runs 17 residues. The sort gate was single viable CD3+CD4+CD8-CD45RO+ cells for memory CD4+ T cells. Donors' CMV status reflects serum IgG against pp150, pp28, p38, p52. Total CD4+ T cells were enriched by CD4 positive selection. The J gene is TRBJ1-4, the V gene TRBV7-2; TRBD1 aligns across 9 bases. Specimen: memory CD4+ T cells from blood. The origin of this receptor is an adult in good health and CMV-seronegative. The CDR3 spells CASSFFPPGQGNEKLFF. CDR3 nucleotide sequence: TGTGCCAGCAGCTTTTTCCCACCGGGACAGGGTAATGAAAAACTGTTTTTT.